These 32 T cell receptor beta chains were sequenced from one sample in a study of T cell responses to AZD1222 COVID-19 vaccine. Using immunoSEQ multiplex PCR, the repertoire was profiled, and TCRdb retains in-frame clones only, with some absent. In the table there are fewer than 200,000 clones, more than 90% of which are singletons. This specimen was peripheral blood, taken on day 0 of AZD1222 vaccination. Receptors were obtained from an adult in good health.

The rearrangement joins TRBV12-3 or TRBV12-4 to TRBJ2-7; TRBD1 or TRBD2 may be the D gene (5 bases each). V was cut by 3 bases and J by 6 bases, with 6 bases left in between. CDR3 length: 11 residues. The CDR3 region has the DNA TGTGCCAGCAGTTTTGGGGGCGAGCAGTACTTC. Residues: CASSFGGEQYF.

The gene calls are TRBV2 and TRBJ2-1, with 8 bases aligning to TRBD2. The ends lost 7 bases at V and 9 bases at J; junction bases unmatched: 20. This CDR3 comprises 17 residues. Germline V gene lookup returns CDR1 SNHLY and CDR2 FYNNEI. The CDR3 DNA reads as TGTGCCAGCATGATTAAACTAGCGGAGGAAGGGATGGGTGAGCAGTTCTTC. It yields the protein CASMIKLAEEGMGEQFF.

The CDR3 DNA reads TGTGCCAGCAGCCAAGATTCTCCGGGCCTGAATCAGCCCCAGCATTTT. This sequence encodes CASSQDSPGLNQPQHF. The rearrangement links TRBV3-1 (or the pseudogene TRBV3-2) to TRBJ1-5; D is undetermined. V gave up 0 bases and J gave up 4 bases, with 13 bases separating them. The CDR3 has 16 residues. Germline V gene sequence: CDR1 LGHDT, CDR2 YNNKEL (reference sequence).

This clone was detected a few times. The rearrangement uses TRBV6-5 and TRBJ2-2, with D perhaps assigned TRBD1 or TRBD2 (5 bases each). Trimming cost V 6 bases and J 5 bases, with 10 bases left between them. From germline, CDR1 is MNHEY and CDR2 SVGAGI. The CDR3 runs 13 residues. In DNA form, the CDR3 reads TGTGCCAGCAGCACCAGGGAGACCGGGGAGCTGTTTTTT. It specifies CASSTRETGELFF.

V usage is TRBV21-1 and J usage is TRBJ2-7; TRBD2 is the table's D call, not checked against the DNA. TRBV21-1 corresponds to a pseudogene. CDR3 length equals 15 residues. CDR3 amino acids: CASSRPGLPKYEQYF. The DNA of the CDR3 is TGTGCCAGCAGCAGACCGGGACTACCGAAGTACGAGCAGTACTTC.

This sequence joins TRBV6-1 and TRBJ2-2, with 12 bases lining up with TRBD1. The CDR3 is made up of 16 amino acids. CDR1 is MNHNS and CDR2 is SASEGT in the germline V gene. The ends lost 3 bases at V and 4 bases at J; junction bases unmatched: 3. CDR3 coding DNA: TGTGCCAGCAGTGACCGGGACAGGGGGCCCACCGGGGAGCTGTTTTTT. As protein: CASSDRDRGPTGELFF.

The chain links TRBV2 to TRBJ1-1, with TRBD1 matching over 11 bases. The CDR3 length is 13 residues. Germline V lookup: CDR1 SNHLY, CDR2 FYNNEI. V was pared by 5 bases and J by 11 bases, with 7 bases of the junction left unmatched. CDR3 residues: CASSTDRGLAAFF. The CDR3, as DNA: TGTGCCAGCAGTACGGACAGGGGGCTGGCTGCTTTCTTT.

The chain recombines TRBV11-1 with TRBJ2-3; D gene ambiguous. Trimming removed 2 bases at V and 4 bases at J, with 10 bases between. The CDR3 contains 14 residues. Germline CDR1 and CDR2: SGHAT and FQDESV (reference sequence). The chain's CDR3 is CASSLLSRADTQYF. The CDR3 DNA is TGTGCCAGCAGCTTATTATCCCGAGCAGATACGCAGTATTTT.

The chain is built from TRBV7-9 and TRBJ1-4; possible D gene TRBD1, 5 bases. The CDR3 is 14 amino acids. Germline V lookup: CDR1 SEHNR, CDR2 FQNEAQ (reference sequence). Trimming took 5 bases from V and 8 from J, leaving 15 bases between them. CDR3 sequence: CASSRGRPLEKLFF. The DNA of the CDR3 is TGTGCCAGCAGCCGGGGACGGCCCCTCGAAAAACTGTTTTTT. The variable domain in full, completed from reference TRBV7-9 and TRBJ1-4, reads DTGVSQNPRHKITKRGQNVTFRCDPISEHNRLYWYRQTLGQGPEFLTYFQNEAQLEKSRLLSDRFSAERPKGSFSTLEIQRTEQGDSAMYLCASSRGRPLEKLFFGSGTQLSVL.

The CDR3 region is CASSSRATDEQFF. CDR3 bases: TGTGCCAGCAGCTCAAGGGCCACCGATGAGCAGTTCTTC. V and J are TRBV7-9 and TRBJ2-1, with D hard to call. The germline V gene has CDR1 SEHNR and CDR2 FQNEAQ (reference sequence). V lost 4 bases to trimming and J lost 8 bases, with 12 bases between them. The CDR3 is 13 amino acids.

The CDR3 region is CASSPQMGQVEAFF. The DNA of the CDR3 is TGTGCCAGCAGTCCTCAGATGGGACAAGTAGAAGCTTTCTTT. This rearrangement joins TRBV6-5 to TRBJ1-1; possible D gene TRBD1, 6 bases. V was pared by 5 bases and J by 8 bases, with 18 bases between. In germline, CDR1 is MNHEY, CDR2 SVGAGI. CDR3 length equals 14 residues.

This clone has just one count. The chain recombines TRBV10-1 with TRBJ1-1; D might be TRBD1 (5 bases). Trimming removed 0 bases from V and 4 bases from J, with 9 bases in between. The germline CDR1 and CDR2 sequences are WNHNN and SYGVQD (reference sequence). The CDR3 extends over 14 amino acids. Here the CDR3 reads CASSESGRGTEAFF. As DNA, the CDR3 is TGCGCCAGCAGTGAGTCAGGGAGGGGCACTGAAGCTTTCTTT.

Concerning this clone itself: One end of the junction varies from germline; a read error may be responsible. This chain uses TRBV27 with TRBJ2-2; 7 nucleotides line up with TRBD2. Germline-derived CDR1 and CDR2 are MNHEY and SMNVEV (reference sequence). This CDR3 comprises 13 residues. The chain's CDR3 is CASSLRQTGGLFF. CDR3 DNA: TGTGCCAGCAGTTTAAGGCAAACGGGGGGGCTGTTTTTT.

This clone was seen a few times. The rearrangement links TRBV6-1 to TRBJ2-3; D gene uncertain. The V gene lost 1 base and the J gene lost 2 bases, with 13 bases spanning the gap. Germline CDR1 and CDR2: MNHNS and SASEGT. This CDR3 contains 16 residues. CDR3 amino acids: CASSEVYGSFTDTQYF. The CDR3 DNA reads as TGTGCCAGCAGTGAAGTGTATGGTAGCTTCACAGATACGCAGTATTTT.

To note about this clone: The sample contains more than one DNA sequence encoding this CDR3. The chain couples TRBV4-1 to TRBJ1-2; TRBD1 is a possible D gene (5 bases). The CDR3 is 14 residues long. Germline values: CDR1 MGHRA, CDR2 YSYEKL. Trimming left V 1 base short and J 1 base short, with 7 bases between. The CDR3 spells CASSQAQGNYGYTF. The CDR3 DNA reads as TGCGCCAGCAGCCAAGCGCAGGGTAACTATGGCTACACCTTC.

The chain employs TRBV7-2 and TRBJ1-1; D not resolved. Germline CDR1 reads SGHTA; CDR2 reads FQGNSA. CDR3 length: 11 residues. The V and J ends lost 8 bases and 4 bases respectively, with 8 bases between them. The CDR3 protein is CASLSFTEAFF. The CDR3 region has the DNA TGTGCCAGCTTGTCGTTCACTGAAGCTTTCTTT.

The CDR3 bases are TGTGCCAGTAGTATAACCTTCTCCCCAGGGACTGAAGCTTTCTTT. This gives the protein CASSITFSPGTEAFF. The chain has TRBV19 and TRBJ1-1; weak D call: TRBD1 (5 bases). Germline V gene lookup returns CDR1 LNHDA and CDR2 SQIVND (reference sequence). V lost 2 bases and J 5 bases, leaving 15 bases between the germline ends. CDR3 length equals 15 residues.

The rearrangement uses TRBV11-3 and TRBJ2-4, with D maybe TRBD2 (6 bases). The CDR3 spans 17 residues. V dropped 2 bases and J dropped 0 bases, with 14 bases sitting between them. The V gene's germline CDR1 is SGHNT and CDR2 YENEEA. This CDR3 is CASSLNRREEAKNIQYF. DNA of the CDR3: TGTGCCAGCAGCTTAAATAGGAGGGAAGAAGCCAAAAACATTCAGTACTTC.

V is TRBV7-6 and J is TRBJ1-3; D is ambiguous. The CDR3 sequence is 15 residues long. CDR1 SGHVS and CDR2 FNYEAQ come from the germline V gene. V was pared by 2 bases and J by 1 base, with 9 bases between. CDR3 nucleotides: TGTGCCAGCAGCTTAACAACAGAATCTGGAAACACCATATATTTT. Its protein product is CASSLTTESGNTIYF.

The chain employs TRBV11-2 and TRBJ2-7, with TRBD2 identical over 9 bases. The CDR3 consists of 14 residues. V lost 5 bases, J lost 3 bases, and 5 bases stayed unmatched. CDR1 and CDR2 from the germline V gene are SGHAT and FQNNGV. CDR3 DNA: TGTGCCAGCAGCCCCGGGACTAGCTTCTACGAGCAGTACTTC. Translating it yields CASSPGTSFYEQYF.

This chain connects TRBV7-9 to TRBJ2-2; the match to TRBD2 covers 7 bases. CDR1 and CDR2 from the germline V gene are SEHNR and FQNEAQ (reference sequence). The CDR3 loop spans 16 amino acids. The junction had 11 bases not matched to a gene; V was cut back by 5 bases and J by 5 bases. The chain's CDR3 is CASSPTATAGTGELFF. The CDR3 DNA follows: TGTGCCAGCAGCCCCACGGCTACAGCGGGAACCGGGGAGCTGTTTTTT.

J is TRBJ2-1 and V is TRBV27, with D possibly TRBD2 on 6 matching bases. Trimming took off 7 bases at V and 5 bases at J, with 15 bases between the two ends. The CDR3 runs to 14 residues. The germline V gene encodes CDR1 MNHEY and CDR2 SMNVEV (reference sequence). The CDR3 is CASTWGDLHNEQFF. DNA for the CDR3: TGTGCCAGCACCTGGGGGGACCTTCACAATGAGCAGTTCTTC.

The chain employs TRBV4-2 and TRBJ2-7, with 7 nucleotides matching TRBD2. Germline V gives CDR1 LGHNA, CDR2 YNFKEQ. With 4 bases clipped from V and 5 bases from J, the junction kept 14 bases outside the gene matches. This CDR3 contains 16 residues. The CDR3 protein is CASSRGRDGRKNEQYF. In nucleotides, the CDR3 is TGTGCCAGCAGCCGGGGTCGGGACGGGAGGAAAAACGAGCAGTACTTC.

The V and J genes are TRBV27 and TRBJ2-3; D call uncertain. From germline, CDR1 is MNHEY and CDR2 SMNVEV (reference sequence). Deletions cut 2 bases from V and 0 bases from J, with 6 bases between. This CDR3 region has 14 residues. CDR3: CASSLVGSTDTQYF. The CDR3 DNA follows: TGTGCCAGCAGTTTAGTTGGGAGCACAGATACGCAGTATTTT.

This CDR3 reads CASSQGSGRAGYNEQFF. The CDR3 DNA reads TGTGCCAGCAGCCAGGGTAGCGGGAGGGCCGGATACAATGAGCAGTTCTTC. This chain connects TRBV4-2 to TRBJ2-1; TRBD2 agrees at 11 bases. The length of the CDR3 is 17 residues. Trimming cost V 3 bases and J 4 bases; bases outside gene matches: 8. Per the germline V gene, CDR1 is LGHNA and CDR2 is YNFKEQ.

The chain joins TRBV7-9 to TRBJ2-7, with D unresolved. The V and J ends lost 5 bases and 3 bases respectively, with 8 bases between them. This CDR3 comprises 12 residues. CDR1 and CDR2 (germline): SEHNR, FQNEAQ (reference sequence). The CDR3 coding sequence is TGTGCCAGCAGCCCCCATCACTACGAGCAGTACTTC. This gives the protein CASSPHHYEQYF.

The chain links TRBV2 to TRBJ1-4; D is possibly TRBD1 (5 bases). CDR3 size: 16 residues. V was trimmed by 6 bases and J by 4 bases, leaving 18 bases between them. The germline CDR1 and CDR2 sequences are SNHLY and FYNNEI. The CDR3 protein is CASSPPLGQGNEKLFF. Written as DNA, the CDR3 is TGTGCCAGCAGCCCACCCCTCGGGCAGGGTAATGAAAAACTGTTTTTT. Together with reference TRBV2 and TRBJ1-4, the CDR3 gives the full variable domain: EPEVTQTPSHQVTQMGQEVILRCVPISNHLYFYWYRQILGQKVEFLVSFYNNEISEKSEIFDDQFSVERPDGSNFTLKIRSTKLEDSAMYFCASSPPLGQGNEKLFFGSGTQLSVL.

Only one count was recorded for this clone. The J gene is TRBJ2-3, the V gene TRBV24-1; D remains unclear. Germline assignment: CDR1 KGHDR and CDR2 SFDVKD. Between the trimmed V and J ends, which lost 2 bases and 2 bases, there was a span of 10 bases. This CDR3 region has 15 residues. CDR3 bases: TGTGCCACCAGTGATTCTTACGGTCCCACAGATACGCAGTATTTT. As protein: CATSDSYGPTDTQYF.

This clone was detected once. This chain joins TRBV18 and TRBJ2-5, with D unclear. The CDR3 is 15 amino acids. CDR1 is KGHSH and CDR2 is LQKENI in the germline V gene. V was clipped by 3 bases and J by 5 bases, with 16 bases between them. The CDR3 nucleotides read TGTGCCAGCTCACCGGGCCGGGCAGAAACGGAGACCCAGTACTTC. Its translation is CASSPGRAETETQYF.

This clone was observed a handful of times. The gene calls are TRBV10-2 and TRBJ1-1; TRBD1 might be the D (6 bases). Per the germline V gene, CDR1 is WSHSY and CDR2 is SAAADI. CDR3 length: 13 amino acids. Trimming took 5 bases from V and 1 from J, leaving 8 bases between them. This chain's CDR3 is CASSKQGNTEAFF. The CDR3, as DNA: TGCGCCAGCAGTAAACAGGGGAACACTGAAGCTTTCTTT.

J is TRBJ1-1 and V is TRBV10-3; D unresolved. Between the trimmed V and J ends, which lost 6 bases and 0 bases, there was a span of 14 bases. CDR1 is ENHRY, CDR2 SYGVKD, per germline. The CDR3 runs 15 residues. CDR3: CAIRGFSTMNTEAFF. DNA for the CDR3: TGTGCCATCAGGGGTTTCAGTACCATGAACACTGAAGCTTTCTTT.

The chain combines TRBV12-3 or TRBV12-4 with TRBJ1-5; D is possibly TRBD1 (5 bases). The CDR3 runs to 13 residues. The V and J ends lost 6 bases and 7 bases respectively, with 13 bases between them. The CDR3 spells CASRGPGGQPQHF. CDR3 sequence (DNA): TGTGCCAGCAGGGGGCCCGGGGGACAGCCCCAGCATTTT.